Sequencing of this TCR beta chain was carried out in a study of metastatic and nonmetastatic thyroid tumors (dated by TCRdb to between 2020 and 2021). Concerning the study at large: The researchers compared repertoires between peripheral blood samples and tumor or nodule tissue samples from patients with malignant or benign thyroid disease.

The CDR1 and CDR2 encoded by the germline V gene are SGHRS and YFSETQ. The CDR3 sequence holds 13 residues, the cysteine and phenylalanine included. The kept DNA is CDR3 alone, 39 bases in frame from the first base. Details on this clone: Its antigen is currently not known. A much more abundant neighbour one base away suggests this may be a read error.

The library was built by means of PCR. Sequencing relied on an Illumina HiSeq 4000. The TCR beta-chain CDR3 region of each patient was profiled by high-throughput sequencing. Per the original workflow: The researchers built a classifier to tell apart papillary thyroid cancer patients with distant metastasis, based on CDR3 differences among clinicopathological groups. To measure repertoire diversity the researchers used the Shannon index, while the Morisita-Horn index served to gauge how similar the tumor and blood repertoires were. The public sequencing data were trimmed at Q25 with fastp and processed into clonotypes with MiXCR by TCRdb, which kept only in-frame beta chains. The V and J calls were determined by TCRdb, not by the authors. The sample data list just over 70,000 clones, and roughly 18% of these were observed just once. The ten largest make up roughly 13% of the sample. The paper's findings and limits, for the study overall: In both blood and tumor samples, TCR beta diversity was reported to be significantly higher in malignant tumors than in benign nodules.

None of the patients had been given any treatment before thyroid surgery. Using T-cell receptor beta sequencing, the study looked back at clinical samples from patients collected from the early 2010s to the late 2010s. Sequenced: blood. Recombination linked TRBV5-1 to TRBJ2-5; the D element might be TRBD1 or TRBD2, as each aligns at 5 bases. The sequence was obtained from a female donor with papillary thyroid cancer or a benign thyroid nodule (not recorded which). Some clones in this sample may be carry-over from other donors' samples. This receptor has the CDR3 CASSFGGVETHYF. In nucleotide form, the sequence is TGCGCCAGCAGCTTTGGGGGAGTGGAGACCCATTACTTC.